Listed below are T cell receptor beta chains from one sample, sequenced in a study of technical replicates of blood from a few donors. Clones were sequenced by immunoSEQ multiplex PCR, and TCRdb holds only the in-frame ones, with some missing. Among 65,000 to 90,000 clones listed, 93% were seen once. The specimen sequenced was T cells isolated from PBMCs. These receptors were obtained from a human donor in good health. Each CDR3 is given with its conserved first and last residue. Fields, in order: V gene, J gene, D gene, clone size, CDR3 DNA, CDR3 protein. D genes are given only for firm matches. Some rows mark clone size as missing; the rest say once, few, many or name a class of expanded clone.

v_gene: TRBV7-9; j_gene: TRBJ1-2; d_gene: TRBD1; abundance: -; CDR3nt: TGTGCCAGCAGCCACAGGGGGGTCGGCTACACCTTC; CDR3aa: CASSHRGVGYTF
v_gene: TRBV28; j_gene: TRBJ2-7; d_gene: -; abundance: -; CDR3nt: TGTGCCAGCAGTTTTCCGGTACCAGGGTTTACCTACGAGCAGTACTTC; CDR3aa: CASSFPVPGFTYEQYF
v_gene: TRBV7-9; j_gene: TRBJ2-1; d_gene: TRBD1; abundance: -; CDR3nt: TGTGCCAGCAGCTTCGGGACAGCTTACAATGAGCAGTTCTTC; CDR3aa: CASSFGTAYNEQFF
v_gene: TRBV11-2; j_gene: TRBJ1-4; d_gene: -; abundance: -; CDR3nt: TGTGCCAGCAGTCCGACAGCCCTGAATGAAAAACTGTTTTTT; CDR3aa: CASSPTALNEKLFF
v_gene: TRBV9; j_gene: TRBJ2-6; d_gene: -; abundance: -; CDR3nt: TGTGCCAGCAGCCTTAGTCGTTTTCCGTCTGGGGCCAACGTCCTGACTTTC; CDR3aa: CASSLSRFPSGANVLTF
v_gene: TRBV27; j_gene: TRBJ2-5; d_gene: -; abundance: -; CDR3nt: TGTGCCAGCAGTTTATCGACTTGGGAGACCCAGTACTTC; CDR3aa: CASSLSTWETQYF
v_gene: TRBV2; j_gene: TRBJ1-1; d_gene: -; abundance: -; CDR3nt: TGTGCCAGCAGGATACAGGAAGGGGTCACTGAAGCTTTCTTT; CDR3aa: CASRIQEGVTEAFF
v_gene: TRBV5-4; j_gene: TRBJ2-7; d_gene: -; abundance: -; CDR3nt: TGTGCCAGCAGCATTGGAGGGTATGAGGGCGGGCCCTACGAGCAGTACTTC; CDR3aa: CASSIGGYEGGPYEQYF
v_gene: TRBV19; j_gene: TRBJ1-1; d_gene: -; abundance: -; CDR3nt: TGTGCCAGTAACCAAAGGGGCAGCCAGAAAAGAAACACTGAAGCTTTCTTT; CDR3aa: CASNQRGSQKRNTEAFF
v_gene: TRBV9; j_gene: TRBJ2-7; d_gene: TRBD2; abundance: -; CDR3nt: TGTGCCAGCAGCCCCTCACTCAGCGGGGGGGCCGGGGACGAGCAGTACTTC; CDR3aa: CASSPSLSGGAGDEQYF
v_gene: TRBV5-5; j_gene: TRBJ1-5; d_gene: -; abundance: -; CDR3nt: TGTGCCAGCAGCTTGAAAGGGGCAAGCAATCAGCCCCAGCATTTT; CDR3aa: CASSLKGASNQPQHF
v_gene: TRBV6-1; j_gene: TRBJ2-1; d_gene: TRBD2; abundance: -; CDR3nt: TGTGCCAGCAGTGATAGCGGGGGGACCTACAATGAGCAGTTCTTC; CDR3aa: CASSDSGGTYNEQFF
v_gene: TRBV5-4; j_gene: TRBJ2-1; d_gene: TRBD1; abundance: -; CDR3nt: TGTGCCAGCAGCTGGGACAGGGTGTCTTCCTACAATGAGCAGTTCTTC; CDR3aa: CASSWDRVSSYNEQFF
v_gene: TRBV11-2; j_gene: TRBJ2-3; d_gene: -; abundance: -; CDR3nt: TGTGCCAGCAGCCTTATGGTTGCGGGGAGCACAGATACGCAGTATTTT; CDR3aa: CASSLMVAGSTDTQYF
v_gene: TRBV11-2; j_gene: TRBJ2-2; d_gene: TRBD2; abundance: -; CDR3nt: TGTGCCAGTGGACTAGCGGGAGTAGGGGAGCTGTTTTTT; CDR3aa: CASGLAGVGELFF
v_gene: TRBV19; j_gene: TRBJ1-1; d_gene: -; abundance: -; CDR3nt: TGTGCCAGTAGTATTGAGGGCGGGTCGGGCACTGAAGCTTTCTTT; CDR3aa: CASSIEGGSGTEAFF
v_gene: TRBV30; j_gene: TRBJ2-7; d_gene: TRBD1; abundance: -; CDR3nt: TGTGCCTGGAGTTTGGACAGGGGGAACGAGCAGTACTTC; CDR3aa: CAWSLDRGNEQYF
v_gene: TRBV25-1; j_gene: TRBJ1-1; d_gene: -; abundance: -; CDR3nt: TGTGCCAGCAGTGAATCCTCTTCTAAAGCTTTCTTT; CDR3aa: CASSESSSKAFF
v_gene: TRBV28; j_gene: TRBJ2-7; d_gene: TRBD2; abundance: -; CDR3nt: TGTGCCAGCTCCTCCGGGACTAGAAATAACGAGCAGTACTTC; CDR3aa: CASSSGTRNNEQYF
v_gene: TRBV28; j_gene: TRBJ2-4; d_gene: -; abundance: -; CDR3nt: TGTGCCAGCAGCCCTACTCCCAGTCTAGGCAAAAACATTCAGTACTTC; CDR3aa: CASSPTPSLGKNIQYF
v_gene: TRBV2; j_gene: TRBJ2-7; d_gene: -; abundance: -; CDR3nt: TGTGCCAGCAGTGGAGAACTAGCAGTCTACGAGCAGTACTTC; CDR3aa: CASSGELAVYEQYF
v_gene: TRBV6-1; j_gene: TRBJ1-1; d_gene: -; abundance: -; CDR3nt: TGTGCCAGCAGGGAGGAGTTCACTTTCTTT; CDR3aa: CASREEFTFF
v_gene: TRBV13; j_gene: TRBJ2-5; d_gene: -; abundance: -; CDR3nt: TGTGCCAGCAGACCGAACAACGAAGAGACCCAGTACTTC; CDR3aa: CASRPNNEETQYF
v_gene: TRBV7-9; j_gene: TRBJ1-5; d_gene: -; abundance: -; CDR3nt: TGTGCCAGCAGCTTTCCCGATCAGCCCCAGCATTTT; CDR3aa: CASSFPDQPQHF
v_gene: TRBV28; j_gene: TRBJ1-2; d_gene: -; abundance: -; CDR3nt: TGTGCCAGCAGTCCGGGGGACCTTTTTCGGGGCTACACCTTC; CDR3aa: CASSPGDLFRGYTF
v_gene: TRBV15; j_gene: TRBJ1-2; d_gene: -; abundance: -; CDR3nt: TGTGCCACCAGCTCCCTCACGGATGGAGGCGGAAACTATGGCTACACCTTC; CDR3aa: CATSSLTDGGGNYGYTF
v_gene: TRBV29-1; j_gene: TRBJ2-1; d_gene: TRBD1; abundance: once; CDR3nt: TGCAGCGTCGTGAACCGGGACAGGGGGCTTAATGAGCAGTTCTTC; CDR3aa: CSVVNRDRGLNEQFF
v_gene: TRBV5-6; j_gene: TRBJ2-7; d_gene: TRBD2; abundance: -; CDR3nt: TGTGCCAGCAGCTTCGGGACTACCTACGAGCAGTACTTC; CDR3aa: CASSFGTTYEQYF
v_gene: TRBV5-4; j_gene: TRBJ1-2; d_gene: -; abundance: -; CDR3nt: TGTGCCAGCAGCTTGGTGACAGGCCCCTATGGCTACACCTTC; CDR3aa: CASSLVTGPYGYTF
v_gene: TRBV2; j_gene: TRBJ1-6; d_gene: TRBD1; abundance: few; CDR3nt: TGTGCCGGGGTTCGACAGGGTGACGGTTCACCCCTCCACTTT; CDR3aa: CAGVRQGDGSPLHF
v_gene: TRBV10-3; j_gene: TRBJ1-2; d_gene: -; abundance: -; CDR3nt: TGTGCCATCAGTGAACCAGGGGATGGAGATGGCTACACCTTC; CDR3aa: CAISEPGDGDGYTF
v_gene: TRBV7-7; j_gene: TRBJ2-1; d_gene: -; abundance: -; CDR3nt: TGTGCTAGCCGAATCAGGGATGCGCCCCAGAATGAGCAGTTCTTC; CDR3aa: CASRIRDAPQNEQFF
v_gene: TRBV7-6; j_gene: TRBJ2-7; d_gene: TRBD2; abundance: once; CDR3nt: TGTGCCAGCAGTCCCCGGACTAGCGGGAGCTACGAGCAGTACTTC; CDR3aa: CASSPRTSGSYEQYF
v_gene: TRBV4-1; j_gene: TRBJ1-5; d_gene: -; abundance: -; CDR3nt: TGCGCCAGCAGCCAAGAAGGGACTCGGCCCCAGCATTTT; CDR3aa: CASSQEGTRPQHF
v_gene: TRBV12-5; j_gene: TRBJ2-3; d_gene: -; abundance: -; CDR3nt: TGTGCTAGTGGTTTGGTACGTTCCAGGGTCACAGATACGCAGTATTTT; CDR3aa: CASGLVRSRVTDTQYF
v_gene: TRBV30; j_gene: TRBJ1-6; d_gene: -; abundance: few; CDR3nt: TGTGCCTGGACCCTCAATTCACCCCTCCACTTT; CDR3aa: CAWTLNSPLHF
v_gene: TRBV18; j_gene: TRBJ2-1; d_gene: TRBD1; abundance: -; CDR3nt: TGTGCCAGCTCACCACAAGTCCACATCGGGCAGGGGGTGATATATGAGCAGTTCTTC; CDR3aa: CASSPQVHIGQGVIYEQFF
v_gene: TRBV19; j_gene: TRBJ2-1; d_gene: -; abundance: -; CDR3nt: TGTGCCAGCGCTCACGAGGCCTACAATGAGCAGTTCTTC; CDR3aa: CASAHEAYNEQFF
v_gene: TRBV10-3; j_gene: TRBJ1-1; d_gene: TRBD1; abundance: -; CDR3nt: TGTGCCATCGGGACAGGGGCTGGGTACACTGAAGCTTTCTTT; CDR3aa: CAIGTGAGYTEAFF
v_gene: TRBV6-4; j_gene: TRBJ1-1; d_gene: -; abundance: -; CDR3nt: TGTGCCAGCAGTGACTCCTTGAACACTGAAGCTTTCTTT; CDR3aa: CASSDSLNTEAFF
v_gene: TRBV10-3; j_gene: TRBJ1-3; d_gene: TRBD1; abundance: -; CDR3nt: TGTGCCATCAGTGTCCCCGGGACAGGGCCTTCTGGAAACACCATATATTTT; CDR3aa: CAISVPGTGPSGNTIYF
v_gene: TRBV5-4; j_gene: TRBJ2-3; d_gene: -; abundance: -; CDR3nt: TGTGCCAGCGGCCTTGACGGGAGAGCAGATACGCAGTATTTT; CDR3aa: CASGLDGRADTQYF
v_gene: TRBV5-1; j_gene: TRBJ2-7; d_gene: -; abundance: -; CDR3nt: TGCGCCAGCAGCTTGCCGGGGGTAGAGCAGTACTTC; CDR3aa: CASSLPGVEQYF
v_gene: TRBV5-4; j_gene: TRBJ1-6; d_gene: -; abundance: few; CDR3nt: TGTGCCAGCAGTTTCCAGACAGCCAGAAGCTCACCCCTCCACTTT; CDR3aa: CASSFQTARSSPLHF
v_gene: TRBV6-1; j_gene: TRBJ1-6; d_gene: -; abundance: -; CDR3nt: TGTGCCAGCAGTGAAACAGGGCTCACCTACGAAATTTCACCCCTCCACTTT; CDR3aa: CASSETGLTYEISPLHF
v_gene: TRBV19; j_gene: TRBJ1-1; d_gene: -; abundance: -; CDR3nt: TGTGCCAGTAGTCCACCCCCTCAACAGGGGAACACTGAAGCTTTCTTT; CDR3aa: CASSPPPQQGNTEAFF
v_gene: TRBV4-1; j_gene: TRBJ2-7; d_gene: TRBD1; abundance: -; CDR3nt: TGCGCCAGCAGCCAAGATCAGAGACAGGGGTTTGAGGAGCAGTACTTC; CDR3aa: CASSQDQRQGFEEQYF
v_gene: TRBV21-1; j_gene: TRBJ2-7; d_gene: -; abundance: -; CDR3nt: TGTGCCAGCAGCAGAACCGGGACAGGGGGTTGGTACGAGCAGTACTTC; CDR3aa: CASSRTGTGGWYEQYF
v_gene: TRBV5-1; j_gene: TRBJ2-1; d_gene: -; abundance: -; CDR3nt: TGCGCCAGCAGCTTAAGACAGGGAGGCAATGAGCAGTTCTTC; CDR3aa: CASSLRQGGNEQFF
v_gene: TRBV29-1; j_gene: TRBJ1-2; d_gene: -; abundance: -; CDR3nt: TGCAGCGTTGAAGAGGGCAGCGGGTGGGAGGGCTACACCTTC; CDR3aa: CSVEEGSGWEGYTF
v_gene: TRBV27; j_gene: TRBJ2-3; d_gene: TRBD2; abundance: -; CDR3nt: TGTGCCAGCAGGCCAGCTCTAGCGGGAAGCACAGATACGCAGTATTTT; CDR3aa: CASRPALAGSTDTQYF
v_gene: TRBV5-1; j_gene: TRBJ1-3; d_gene: -; abundance: -; CDR3nt: TGCGCCAGCAGCTTGGGACCGAGGGTCTCTGGAAACACCATATATTTT; CDR3aa: CASSLGPRVSGNTIYF